Given below is one T cell receptor beta chain in context. The CDR3 consists of 17 residues. CDR1 is LNHDA and CDR2 is SQIVND in the germline V gene (reference sequence). V shed 2 bases, J shed 7 bases, and the junction held 11 bases outside the gene matches. These data originate in a study of T cell changes during pregnancy in multiple sclerosis. Profiled with immunoSEQ multiplex PCR; TCRdb holds only in-frame clones, not every one. The sample carries tens of thousands of clones, roughly 89% recorded once. This specimen consisted of CD4+ T cells from peripheral blood mononuclear cells, obtained in the first trimester of pregnancy. The V call is TRBV19, the J call TRBJ2-1; 10 nucleotides align to TRBD1. This receptor was taken from a female donor in good health, enrolled as a control in a pregnancy study. The CDR3 sequence: CASSIKVSGQGRNEQFF. CDR3 in DNA: TGTGCCAGTAGTATAAAAGTCTCGGGACAGGGGAGAAATGAGCAGTTCTTC.